Each of the 27 T cell receptor beta chains below was sequenced from the same sample in a study of T cells in Graves' hyperthyroidism and ophthalmopathy. Template material for amplifying TCR beta CDR3 regions consisted of RNA transcripts. First-round RT-PCR of the TCR CDR3 relied on the HTBI primer set. TCRdb ran MiXCR on the multiplex PCR reads and lists one entry per CDR3 protein. Of around 450,000 distinct CDR3 sequences listed, 15% to 19% are singletons. Material for sequencing was blood. The receptors here all came from a young woman with Graves' hyperthyroidism.

This clonotype has a count of ten or more. This chain joins TRBV11-2 and TRBJ1-2, with 7 bases lining up with TRBD1. Trimming removed 4 bases from V and 4 bases from J; junction bases left unmatched: 9. From germline, CDR1 is SGHAT and CDR2 FQNNGV. The CDR3 has 15 residues. CDR3 in DNA: TGTGCCAGCAGCTCCATTCACCGGGACAGCTATGGCTACACCTTC. Translation: CASSSIHRDSYGYTF.

Notes on this clonotype: At one end, the junction sequence differs from germline, possibly due to a read error. The J gene is TRBJ2-2, the V gene TRBV18; TRBD1 is a possible D gene (6 bases). Germline V CDR1 and CDR2: KGHSH, LQKENI. This CDR3 region has 16 residues. CDR3 amino acids: CASSQPMGRGAGELVF. DNA of the CDR3: TGTGCCAGCTCACAACCAATGGGCAGGGGCGCCGGGGAGCTGGTTTTT.

This clonotype was counted at least ten times. The V gene is TRBV28, the J gene TRBJ1-5, with unresolved D. Germline V gene data show CDR1 as MDHEN and CDR2 as SYDVKM. This CDR3 comprises 15 residues. With 7 bases removed from V and 0 bases from J, the gap between germline ends came to 13 bases. DNA of the CDR3: TGTGCCAGCACTGGTGTCACCTATAGCAATCAGCCCCAGCATTTT. The encoded protein is CASTGVTYSNQPQHF.

The rearrangement links TRBV7-9 to TRBJ1-4; 7 nucleotides line up with TRBD1. CDR1 is SEHNR, CDR2 FQNEAQ, per germline (reference sequence). V dropped 5 bases and J dropped 8; count of bases not matched to a gene: 11. CDR3 length: 15 residues. CDR3 loop: CASSRSDRAEEKLFF. The CDR3 DNA is TGTGCCAGCAGCCGATCCGACAGGGCTGAAGAAAAACTGTTTTTT.

This clonotype was seen repeatedly, ten times or more. The V call is TRBV5-1, the J call TRBJ1-2, with a tentative D call TRBD1 (6 bases). The CDR3 sequence is 14 residues long. V was trimmed by 4 bases and J by 10 bases, leaving 20 bases between them. Germline V lookup: CDR1 SGHRS, CDR2 YFSETQ. The CDR3 DNA follows: TGCGCCAGCAGCCGGACAGCGCGTTCCTTTGACTACACCTTC. Amino acid sequence: CASSRTARSFDYTF.

In its sample, this clonotype was seen many times. V and J are TRBV7-8 and TRBJ2-1, with 9 bases matching TRBD2. Losses at the gene ends were 3 bases for V and 9 bases for J; bases not matched to a gene: 6. The CDR3 length is 14 residues. Germline CDR1 reads SGHVS; CDR2 reads FQNEAQ. The CDR3 DNA sequence: TGTGCCAGCAGCTTGATAGCGGGAGAGGGTGAGCAGTTCTTC. Translating gives CASSLIAGEGEQFF. The full variable domain, its missing parts supplied by reference TRBV7-8 and TRBJ2-1, is GAGVSQSPRYKVAKRGQDVALRCDPISGHVSLFWYQQALGQGPEFLTYFQNEAQLDKSGLPSDRFFAERPEGSVSTLKIQRTQQEDSAVYLCASSLIAGEGEQFFGPGTRLTVL.

This clonotype came up a few times. The V gene is TRBV3-1, the J gene TRBJ2-5; D is undetermined. There are 15 residues in the CDR3. CDR1 is LGHDT, CDR2 YNNKEL, per germline (reference sequence). The V end was cut by 1 base, the J end by 3 bases, with 12 bases between. In nucleotides, the CDR3 is TGTGCCAGCAGCCAAGGGCTACCACTTGAAGAGACCCAGTACTTC. It specifies CASSQGLPLEETQYF.

This clonotype was observed many times. This chain links TRBV11-2 with TRBJ2-7, with a possible D match to TRBD1 (6 bases). Trimming removed 6 bases from V and 3 bases from J, with 18 bases in between. The CDR3 sequence is 15 residues long. The germline gives CDR1 SGHAT, CDR2 FQNNGV. In nucleotides, the CDR3 is TGTGCCAGCAGACCTACAGACAGGCCGTACTACGAGCAGTACTTC. Its protein product is CASRPTDRPYYEQYF.

This clonotype was seen only a few times. The chain is built from TRBV10-2 and TRBJ1-1; TRBD1 is a possible D gene (5 bases). The V and J ends lost 8 bases and 11 bases respectively, with 21 bases between them. The germline V gene has CDR1 WSHSY and CDR2 SAAADI. The CDR3 extends over 13 amino acids. The chain's CDR3 is CASGDPRGSSAFF. The CDR3 coding sequence is TGCGCCAGCGGAGACCCTCGGGGCAGCTCGGCTTTCTTT.

The chain is built from TRBV6-1 and TRBJ1-5; 9 positions agree with TRBD1. Germline V gives CDR1 MNHNS, CDR2 SASEGT. Losses at the gene ends were 2 bases for V and 5 bases for J; bases not matched to a gene: 4. The length of the CDR3 is 15 residues. The CDR3 DNA follows: TGTGCCAGCAGTGAAATCGGGACAGGGTATCAGCCCCAGCATTTT. It is translated as CASSEIGTGYQPQHF.

This chain joins TRBV5-1 and TRBJ2-6; D might be TRBD2 (5 bases). Trimming stripped 4 bases from V and 0 bases from J, with 11 bases between. CDR3 length: 16 amino acids. CDR1 is SGHRS, CDR2 YFSETQ, per germline. The CDR3 here is CASSGLEASGANVLTF. In nucleotides, the CDR3 is TGCGCCAGCAGCGGACTTGAGGCCTCTGGGGCCAACGTCCTGACTTTC.

This clonotype was counted only a few times. The chain joins TRBV4-2 to TRBJ1-2; D is ambiguous. The germline CDR1 and CDR2 sequences are LGHNA and YNFKEQ. Trimming removed 3 bases from V and 0 bases from J, with 20 bases in between. The CDR3 covers 18 residues. As DNA, the CDR3 is TGTGCCAGCAGCCAGCATTCTACACGGATGGCCCCTAACTATGGCTACACCTTC. It is translated as CASSQHSTRMAPNYGYTF.

The gene calls are TRBV19 and TRBJ1-5; D call uncertain. The CDR3 has 14 amino acids. Germline CDR1 reads LNHDA; CDR2 reads SQIVND (reference sequence). With 6 bases removed from V and 0 bases from J, the gap between germline ends came to 9 bases. CDR3 bases: TGTGCCAGTAGGAGTTCTATTAGCAATCAGCCCCAGCATTTT. Protein sequence: CASRSSISNQPQHF.

In this sample, this clonotype turned up a few times. The V and J genes are TRBV11-3 and TRBJ2-7; 7 nucleotides align to TRBD2. Trimming at V came to 2 bases and at J to 3 bases, leaving 7 bases not matched to a gene. Per germline, CDR1 SGHNT and CDR2 YENEEA. The CDR3 runs to 15 residues. As DNA, the CDR3 is TGTGCCAGCAGCTTAATCACCAGCGGGGTCTACGAGCAGTACTTC. Its protein is CASSLITSGVYEQYF.

This clonotype was counted many times. At one boundary the junction diverges from the germline segment, which might be a read error. The chain uses TRBV10-3 and TRBJ1-1; D uncertain. This CDR3 spans 13 amino acids. Germline V CDR1 and CDR2: ENHRY, SYGVKD. CDR3 sequence (DNA): TGTGCCACCAGTCAGGTGTTGGACACTGAAGCTTTCTTT. It translates to CATSQVLDTEAFF.

This clonotype has at least ten counts. The rearrangement links TRBV7-9 to TRBJ2-3, with D possibly TRBD2 on 6 matching bases. Germline lookup yields CDR1 SEHNR and CDR2 FQNEAQ (reference sequence). The V end lost 5 bases, the J end lost 6 bases, and 21 bases lay between the germline ends. This CDR3 has 16 residues. CDR3 in amino acids: CASSPTRIQRGDTQYF. The CDR3, as DNA: TGTGCCAGCAGCCCGACACGGATTCAACGGGGGGATACGCAGTATTTT.

This clonotype was counted ten times or more. This sequence joins TRBV11-2 and TRBJ1-4, with D possibly matching TRBD1 (5 bases). V dropped 1 base and J dropped 3 bases, with 9 bases sitting between them. CDR1 is SGHAT, CDR2 FQNNGV, per germline. The CDR3 runs 15 residues. The CDR3 loop reads CASSLAPGPNEKLFF. DNA for the CDR3: TGTGCCAGCAGCTTAGCCCCAGGGCCTAATGAAAAACTGTTTTTT.

This clonotype was recorded many times. The V gene is TRBV19, the J gene TRBJ1-1, with D perhaps TRBD1 (5 bases). The CDR3 totals 15 residues. Germline CDR1 reads LNHDA; CDR2 reads SQIVND (reference sequence). V was pared by 3 bases and J by 1 base, with 12 bases between. CDR3 coding DNA: TGTGCCAGTAGTATTGGGCAGGGCCCGAACACTGAAGCTTTCTTT. It specifies CASSIGQGPNTEAFF.

The rearrangement uses TRBV7-6 and TRBJ1-2; D is unclear. Germline V gene data show CDR1 as SGHVS and CDR2 as FNYEAQ. Trimming took 0 bases from V and 8 from J, leaving 10 bases between them. This CDR3 spans 13 amino acids. CDR3 DNA sequence: TGTGCCAGCAGCTTAGCCTCTTCGGGCGGCTACACCTTC. This codes for CASSLASSGGYTF.

To note about this clonotype: Given a much more abundant clone one base away, this may be a read error. Here the CDR3 reads CASSLLTETNEKLVF. CDR3 bases: TGTGCCAGCAGTTTATTGACAGAGACTAATGAAAAACTGGTTTTT. This sequence joins TRBV28 and TRBJ1-4; D possibly corresponds to TRBD1 (5 bases). The CDR3 totals 15 residues. CDR1 is MDHEN, CDR2 SYDVKM, per germline.

Comment on this clonotype: A much larger clone lies one base from this, so it may be a read error. This chain connects TRBV3-1 to TRBJ2-7, with D unclear. The CDR3 has 13 amino acids. CDR1 is LGHDT, CDR2 YNNKEL, per germline (reference sequence). The CDR3: CTSSQDLSYEQYF. In DNA, the CDR3 is TGTACCAGCAGCCAAGATTTAAGCTACGAGCAGTACTTC.

The V gene is TRBV6-1, the J gene TRBJ2-2, with 12 bases that match TRBD2. Trimming cost V 5 bases and J 4 bases; bases outside gene matches: 14. Germline V CDR1 and CDR2: MNHNS, SASEGT. This CDR3 comprises 19 residues. The CDR3 region has the DNA TGTGCCAGCAGTACATCCCTAGCGGGAGGGCCTTCGGGCACCGGGGAGCTGTTTTTT. Its protein is CASSTSLAGGPSGTGELFF.

There are many counts of this clonotype. The V gene is TRBV2, the J gene TRBJ2-2; 7 bases match TRBD2. CDR1 is SNHLY, CDR2 FYNNEI, per germline. V lost 9 bases and J lost 5; bases outside the gene matches: 6. The length of the CDR3 is 13 residues. The CDR3 region is CASYGGGTGELFF. CDR3 sequence (DNA): TGTGCCAGTTACGGCGGGGGAACCGGGGAGCTGTTTTTT.

This clonotype has more than one count but fewer than ten. This chain uses TRBV20-1 with TRBJ2-1; D might be TRBD1 or TRBD2, each matching 5 bases. CDR1 is DFQATT and CDR2 is SNEGSKA in the germline V gene (reference sequence). With 0 bases removed from V and 7 bases from J, the gap between germline ends came to 22 bases. The CDR3 length is 17 residues. The CDR3 loop is CSAREPPGASPKNEQFF. The CDR3 DNA reads as TGCAGTGCTAGAGAACCCCCCGGGGCTAGCCCTAAGAATGAGCAGTTCTTC.

The sample holds many counts of this clonotype. J is TRBJ2-1 and V is TRBV7-9; unclear D gene. Germline V gives CDR1 SEHNR, CDR2 FQNEAQ (reference sequence). CDR3 size: 17 residues. The V end was cut by 5 bases, the J end by 7 bases, with 24 bases between. CDR3 bases: TGTGCCAGCAGCCGTCCTTTTTTGAGAAACAAGGGTAATGAGCAGTTCTTC. It translates to CASSRPFLRNKGNEQFF.

This chain joins TRBV11-2 and TRBJ2-7; D call uncertain. V was pared by 5 bases and J by 0 bases, with 11 bases between. CDR1 is SGHAT and CDR2 is FQNNGV in the germline V gene. The CDR3 length is 14 residues. The CDR3 nucleotides read TGTGCCAGCAGCCATTTAATAAGCTCCTACGAGCAGTACTTC. Its protein product is CASSHLISSYEQYF.

The chain carries TRBV11-3 and TRBJ2-7; 9 bases are a match to TRBD2. Germline CDR1 and CDR2: SGHNT and YENEEA. The CDR3 is made up of 14 amino acids. After removal of 3 bases from V and 5 bases from J, the junction contained 5 bases not matched to a gene. The CDR3 loop reads CASSFSGSKDEQYF. DNA for the CDR3: TGTGCCAGCAGCTTTAGCGGGAGTAAGGACGAGCAGTACTTC.